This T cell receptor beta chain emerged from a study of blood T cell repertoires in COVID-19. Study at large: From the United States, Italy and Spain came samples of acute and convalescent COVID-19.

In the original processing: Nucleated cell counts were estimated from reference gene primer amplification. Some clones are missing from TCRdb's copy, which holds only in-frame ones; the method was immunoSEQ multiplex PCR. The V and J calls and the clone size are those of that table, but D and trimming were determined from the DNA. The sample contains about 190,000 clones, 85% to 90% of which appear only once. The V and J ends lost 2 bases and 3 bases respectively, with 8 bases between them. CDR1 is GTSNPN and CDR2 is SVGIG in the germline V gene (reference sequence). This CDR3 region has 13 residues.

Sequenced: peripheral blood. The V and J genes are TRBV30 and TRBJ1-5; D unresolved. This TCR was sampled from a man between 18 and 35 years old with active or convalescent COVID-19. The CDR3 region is CAWSMSDNQPQHF. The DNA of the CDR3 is TGTGCCTGGAGTATGTCAGACAATCAGCCCCAGCATTTT.